This TCR beta chain was profiled in a study of blood T cells in healthy people across ages. Study results and limitations: Donors of long life had a larger count of naive CD4+ cells and greater diversity than aged donors.

This CDR3 has 16 amino acids. Looked up from germline, CDR1 is LGHNA and CDR2 is YNFKEQ. Trimming cost V 1 base and J 4 bases; bases outside gene matches: 10. A second PCR, run for about 7 to 11 cycles, used a sample-barcoded 5' primer plus a J-beta primer mix. MiXCR, run by TCRdb on the 5' RACE reads, gives a single entry per CDR3 protein. In the table there are around 670,000 distinct CDR3 sequences, 25% to 35% of which are singletons. This clonotype was recorded at least ten times. Its cognate antigen is unknown. V is TRBV4-2 and J is TRBJ2-7; 7 bases line up with TRBD1. Sequences were obtained from blood. The receptor was derived from a woman of 80 years or more in good health. The CDR3 loop reads CASSQGLRGRVYEQYF. The CDR3 region has the DNA TGTGCCAGCAGCCAAGGTTTGAGGGGGCGGGTGTACGAGCAGTACTTC.